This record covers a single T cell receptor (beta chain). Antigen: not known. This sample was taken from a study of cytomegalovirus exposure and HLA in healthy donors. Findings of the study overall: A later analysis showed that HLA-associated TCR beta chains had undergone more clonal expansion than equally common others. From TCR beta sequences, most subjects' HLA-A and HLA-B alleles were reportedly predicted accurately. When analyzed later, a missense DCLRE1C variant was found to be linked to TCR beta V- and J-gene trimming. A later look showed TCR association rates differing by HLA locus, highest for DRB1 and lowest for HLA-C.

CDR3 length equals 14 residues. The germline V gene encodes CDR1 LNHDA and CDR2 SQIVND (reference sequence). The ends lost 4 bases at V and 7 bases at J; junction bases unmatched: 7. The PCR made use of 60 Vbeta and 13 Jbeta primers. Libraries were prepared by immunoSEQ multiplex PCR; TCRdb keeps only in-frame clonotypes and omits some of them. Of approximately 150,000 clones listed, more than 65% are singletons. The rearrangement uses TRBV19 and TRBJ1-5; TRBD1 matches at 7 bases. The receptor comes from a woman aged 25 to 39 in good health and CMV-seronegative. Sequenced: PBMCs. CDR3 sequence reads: CASSNEGARQPQHF. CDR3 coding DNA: TGTGCCAGTAGTAATGAGGGGGCACGGCAGCCCCAGCATTTT.